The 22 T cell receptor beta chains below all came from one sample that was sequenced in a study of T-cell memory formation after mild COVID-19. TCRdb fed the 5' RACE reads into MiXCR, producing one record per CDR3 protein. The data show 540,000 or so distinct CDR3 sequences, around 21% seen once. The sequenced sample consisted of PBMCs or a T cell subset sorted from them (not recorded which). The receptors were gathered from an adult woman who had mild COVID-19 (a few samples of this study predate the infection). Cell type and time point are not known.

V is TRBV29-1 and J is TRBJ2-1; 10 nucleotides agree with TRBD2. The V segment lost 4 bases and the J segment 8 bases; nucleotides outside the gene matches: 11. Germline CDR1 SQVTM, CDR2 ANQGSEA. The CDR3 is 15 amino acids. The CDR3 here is CSVGALAGVGDEQFF. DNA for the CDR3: TGCAGCGTTGGCGCCCTAGCGGGGGTTGGGGATGAGCAGTTCTTC.

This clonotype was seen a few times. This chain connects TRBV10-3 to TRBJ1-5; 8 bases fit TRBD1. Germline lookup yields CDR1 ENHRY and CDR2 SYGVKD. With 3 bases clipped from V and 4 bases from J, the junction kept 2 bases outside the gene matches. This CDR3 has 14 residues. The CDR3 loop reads CAISDDRGNQPQHF. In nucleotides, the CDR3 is TGTGCCATCAGTGACGACAGGGGTAATCAGCCCCAGCATTTT.

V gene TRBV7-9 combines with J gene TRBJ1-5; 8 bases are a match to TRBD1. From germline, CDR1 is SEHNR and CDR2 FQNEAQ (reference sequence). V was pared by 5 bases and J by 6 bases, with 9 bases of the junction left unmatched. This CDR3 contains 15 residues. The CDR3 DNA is TGTGCCAGCAGCCCCGGACAGGGAATGGTTCAGCCCCAGCATTTT. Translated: CASSPGQGMVQPQHF.

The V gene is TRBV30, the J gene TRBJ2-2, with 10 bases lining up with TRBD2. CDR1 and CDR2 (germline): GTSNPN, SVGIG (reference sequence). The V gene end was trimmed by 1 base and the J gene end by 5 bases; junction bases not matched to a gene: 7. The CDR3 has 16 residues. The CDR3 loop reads CAWSEPLAGKTGELFF. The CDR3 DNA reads TGTGCCTGGAGTGAACCACTAGCGGGAAAAACCGGGGAGCTGTTTTTT.

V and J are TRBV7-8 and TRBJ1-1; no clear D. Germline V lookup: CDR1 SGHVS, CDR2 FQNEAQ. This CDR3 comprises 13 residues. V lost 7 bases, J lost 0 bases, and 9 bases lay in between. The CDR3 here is CASKNSLNTEAFF. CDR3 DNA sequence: TGTGCCAGCAAGAATTCCCTGAACACTGAAGCTTTCTTT.

The CDR3 sequence: CASSAHNPSNTEAFF. DNA for the CDR3: TGTGCCAGCAGTGCCCACAACCCCAGCAACACTGAAGCTTTCTTT. The chain uses TRBV12-3 or TRBV12-4 and TRBJ1-1; D not resolved. V lost 5 bases and J 2 bases, leaving 15 bases between the germline ends. This CDR3 comprises 15 residues.

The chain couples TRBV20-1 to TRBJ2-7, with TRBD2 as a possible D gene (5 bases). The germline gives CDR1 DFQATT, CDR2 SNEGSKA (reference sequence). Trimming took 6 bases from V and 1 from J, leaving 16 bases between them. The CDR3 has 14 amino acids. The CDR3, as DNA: TGCAGTGCCCAGACTACGGACTTATCCTACGAGCAGTACTTC. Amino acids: CSAQTTDLSYEQYF.

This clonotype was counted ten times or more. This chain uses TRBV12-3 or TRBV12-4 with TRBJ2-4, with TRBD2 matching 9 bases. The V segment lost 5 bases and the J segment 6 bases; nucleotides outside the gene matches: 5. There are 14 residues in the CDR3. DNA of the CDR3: TGTGCCAGCAGTCTTAGCGGGAGTTTAAACATTCAGTACTTC. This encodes CASSLSGSLNIQYF.

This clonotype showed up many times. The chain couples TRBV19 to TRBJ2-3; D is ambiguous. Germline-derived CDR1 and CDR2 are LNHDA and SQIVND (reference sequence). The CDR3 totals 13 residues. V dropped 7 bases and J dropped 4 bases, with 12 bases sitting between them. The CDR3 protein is CASTLGAADTQYF. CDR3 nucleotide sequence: TGTGCCAGTACCCTCGGTGCGGCAGATACGCAGTATTTT.

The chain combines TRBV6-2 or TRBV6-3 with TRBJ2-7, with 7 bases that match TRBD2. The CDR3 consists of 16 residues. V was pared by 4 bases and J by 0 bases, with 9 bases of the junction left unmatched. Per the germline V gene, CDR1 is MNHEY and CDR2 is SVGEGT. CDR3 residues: CASSSGTTLSSYEQYF. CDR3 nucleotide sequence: TGTGCCAGCAGTTCCGGGACTACTCTTAGCTCCTACGAGCAGTACTTC.

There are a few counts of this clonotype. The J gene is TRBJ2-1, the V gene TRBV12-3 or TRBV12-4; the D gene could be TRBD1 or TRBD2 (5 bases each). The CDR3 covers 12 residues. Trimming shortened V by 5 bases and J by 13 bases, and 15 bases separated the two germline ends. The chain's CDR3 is CASSDGAGNQFF. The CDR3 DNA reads TGTGCCAGCAGTGACGGGGCGGGTAACCAGTTCTTC.

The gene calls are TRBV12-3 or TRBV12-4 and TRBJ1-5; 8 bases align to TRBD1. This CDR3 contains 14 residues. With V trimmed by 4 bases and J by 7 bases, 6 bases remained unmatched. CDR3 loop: CASSSGQGRQPQHF. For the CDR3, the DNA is TGTGCCAGCAGTTCAGGACAGGGCCGCCAGCCCCAGCATTTT.

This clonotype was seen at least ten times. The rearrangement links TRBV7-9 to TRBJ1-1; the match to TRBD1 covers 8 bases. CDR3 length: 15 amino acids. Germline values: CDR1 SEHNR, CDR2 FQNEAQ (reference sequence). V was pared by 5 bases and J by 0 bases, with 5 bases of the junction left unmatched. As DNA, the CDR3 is TGTGCCAGCAGCCCTTGGACAGGGATGAACACTGAAGCTTTCTTT. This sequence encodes CASSPWTGMNTEAFF.

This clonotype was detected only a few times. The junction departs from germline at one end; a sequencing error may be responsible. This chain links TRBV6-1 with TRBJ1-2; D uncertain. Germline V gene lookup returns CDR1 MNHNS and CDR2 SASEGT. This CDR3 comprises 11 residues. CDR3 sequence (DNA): TGCGCTACCGGTATTGACTATGGCTACACCTTC. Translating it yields CATGIDYGYTF.

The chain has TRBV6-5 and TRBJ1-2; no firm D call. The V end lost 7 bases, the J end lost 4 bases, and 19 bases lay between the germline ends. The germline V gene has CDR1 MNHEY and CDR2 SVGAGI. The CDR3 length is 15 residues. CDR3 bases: TGTGCCAGCACCTCATGGGAGGACCTGAGCTATGGCTACACCTTC. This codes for CASTSWEDLSYGYTF.

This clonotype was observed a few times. CDR3 amino acids: CASSLSLTRSQPDTQYF. The CDR3 DNA sequence: TGTGCCAGCAGCTTAAGCCTCACGAGGTCCCAACCAGATACGCAGTATTTT. The rearrangement joins TRBV5-6 to TRBJ2-3, with D unclear. CDR3 length: 17 residues. Trimming took off 2 bases at V and 4 bases at J, with 20 bases between the two ends. Germline V gives CDR1 SGHDT, CDR2 YYEEEE.

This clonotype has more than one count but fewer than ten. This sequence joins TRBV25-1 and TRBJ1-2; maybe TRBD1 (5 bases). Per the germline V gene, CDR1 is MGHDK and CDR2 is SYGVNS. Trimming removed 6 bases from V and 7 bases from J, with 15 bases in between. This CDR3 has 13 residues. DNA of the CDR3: TGTGCCAGCAGAGATCCCAGGGTCGGTGGCTACACCTTC. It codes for CASRDPRVGGYTF.

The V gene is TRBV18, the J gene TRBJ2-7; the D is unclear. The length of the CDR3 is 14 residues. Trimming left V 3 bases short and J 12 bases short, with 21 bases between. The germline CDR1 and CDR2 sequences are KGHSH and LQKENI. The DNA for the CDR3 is TGTGCCAGCTCACCCGCGATCCCCCGAGACAACCTGTACTTC. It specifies CASSPAIPRDNLYF. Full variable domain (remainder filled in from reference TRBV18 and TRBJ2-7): NAGVMQNPRHLVRRRGQEARLRCSPMKGHSHVYWYRQLPEEGLKFMVYLQKENIIDESGMPKERFSAEFPKEGPSILRIQQVVRGDSAAYFCASSPAIPRDNLYFGPGTRLTVT.

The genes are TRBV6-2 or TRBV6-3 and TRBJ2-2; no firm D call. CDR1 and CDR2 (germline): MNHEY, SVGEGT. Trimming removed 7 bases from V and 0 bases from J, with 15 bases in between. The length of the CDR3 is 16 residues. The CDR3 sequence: CASTLTPGTNTGELFF. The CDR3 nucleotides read TGTGCCAGCACCCTAACCCCTGGAACGAACACCGGGGAGCTGTTTTTT.

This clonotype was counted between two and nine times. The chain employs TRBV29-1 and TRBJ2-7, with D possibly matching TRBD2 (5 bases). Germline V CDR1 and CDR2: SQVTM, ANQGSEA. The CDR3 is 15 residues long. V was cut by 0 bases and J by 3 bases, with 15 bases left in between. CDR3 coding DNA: TGCAGCGTTGAAGAAGGCGGCGGGCAAGGCTACGAGCAGTACTTC. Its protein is CSVEEGGGQGYEQYF.

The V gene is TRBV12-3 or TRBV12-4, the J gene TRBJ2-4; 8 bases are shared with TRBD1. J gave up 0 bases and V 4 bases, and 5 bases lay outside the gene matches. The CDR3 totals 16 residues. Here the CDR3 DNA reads TGTGCCAGCAGTTCGACAGGGGCCTTAGCCAAAAACATTCAGTACTTC. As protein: CASSSTGALAKNIQYF.

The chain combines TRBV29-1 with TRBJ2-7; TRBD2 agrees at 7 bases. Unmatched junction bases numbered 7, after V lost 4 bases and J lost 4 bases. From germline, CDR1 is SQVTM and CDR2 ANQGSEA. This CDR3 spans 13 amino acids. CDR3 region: CSVGGPGGYEQYF. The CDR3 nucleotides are TGCAGCGTTGGCGGGCCGGGGGGATACGAGCAGTACTTC.